The sequence of this TCR beta chain was determined in a study of T cells in tumors after PD-1 blockade. General observations from the study: About 45% of tumor TCR clonotypes were also found in blood.

Profiled with immunoSEQ multiplex PCR; TCRdb holds only in-frame clones, not every one. The sample has roughly 47,000 clones, about four fifths seen once; the top ten hold roughly 17%. This CDR3 contains 13 residues. V was clipped by 6 bases and J by 4 bases, with 12 bases between them. Germline V CDR1 and CDR2: MNHEY, SMNVEV (reference sequence). Note on this clone: The antigen remains undetermined.

The sequences come from PBMCs, collected before anti-PD-1 treatment. This TCR came from a human donor with basal cell carcinoma. The chain couples TRBV27 to TRBJ1-2, with a weak D call TRBD1 (5 bases). This CDR3 is CASSRDGFYGYTF. The DNA for the CDR3 is TGTGCCAGCAGCCGGGACGGGTTCTATGGCTACACCTTC.